The present TCR beta chain was sequenced within a study of blood T cell repertoires in COVID-19. Looking at the study overall: COVID-19 samples, acute and convalescent, were from the United States, Italy and Spain. The analysed material was cDNA or gDNA that came from T cells, B-cell-depleted T cells, or PBMCs.

In this sample, this clone turned up once. The germline V gene has CDR1 MNHEY and CDR2 SVGAGI. The CDR3 runs to 13 residues. Germline trimming cut 8 bases from V and 5 bases from J; bases unmatched to any gene: 8. In the original workflow: Reference gene primer amplification gave estimated nucleated cell counts. The repertoire was sequenced with immunoSEQ multiplex PCR; TCRdb's copy has only in-frame clones and lacks some. That table gives V, J and clone size, and the DNA gave D and trimming. The data contain about 340,000 clones, around 88% of them singletons. The sample consisted of peripheral blood. The V gene is TRBV6-5, the J gene TRBJ2-7, with TRBD1 matching 8 bases. This sequence originates from a man aged 30 to 45 with active or convalescent COVID-19. For the CDR3, the DNA is TGTGCCAGCCGCCCCTGGGGACAGGACGAGCAGTACTTC. Its translation is CASRPWGQDEQYF.